This T cell receptor beta chain was sequenced in a study of cytomegalovirus exposure and HLA in healthy donors. Study details: A prior analysis found 117 million unique TCR beta sequences from approximately 190 million T cells.

The CDR3 covers 17 residues. Germline assignment: CDR1 SEHNR and CDR2 FQNEAQ (reference sequence). V was pared by 2 bases and J by 0 bases, with 9 bases of the junction left unmatched. As concerns this clone: Its antigen is not identified.

13 Jbeta primers and 60 Vbeta primers were used for the PCR. In the original workflow: There were 80 million or so unique TCR beta chains by a later count, and some 10 million of them were shared. Assay used: immunoSEQ multiplex PCR; TCRdb lists only in-frame clones, some missing. For V, J and clone size, that table is used; D and trimming come from the DNA. The profile shows roughly 160,000 clones, more than 70% of them singletons. The study's findings and limits: By a later analysis, the bulk of CMV-associated TCR beta chains appeared HLA-restricted.

The specimen sequenced was PBMCs. The chain recombines TRBV7-9 with TRBJ2-5; 7 bases map to TRBD1. The receptor was derived from a girl aged 5 to 17 in good health and CMV-seronegative. In nucleotides, the CDR3 is TGTGCCAGCAGCTTAACGAGGACAGGCAAGTACCAAGAGACCCAGTACTTC. Amino acids: CASSLTRTGKYQETQYF.